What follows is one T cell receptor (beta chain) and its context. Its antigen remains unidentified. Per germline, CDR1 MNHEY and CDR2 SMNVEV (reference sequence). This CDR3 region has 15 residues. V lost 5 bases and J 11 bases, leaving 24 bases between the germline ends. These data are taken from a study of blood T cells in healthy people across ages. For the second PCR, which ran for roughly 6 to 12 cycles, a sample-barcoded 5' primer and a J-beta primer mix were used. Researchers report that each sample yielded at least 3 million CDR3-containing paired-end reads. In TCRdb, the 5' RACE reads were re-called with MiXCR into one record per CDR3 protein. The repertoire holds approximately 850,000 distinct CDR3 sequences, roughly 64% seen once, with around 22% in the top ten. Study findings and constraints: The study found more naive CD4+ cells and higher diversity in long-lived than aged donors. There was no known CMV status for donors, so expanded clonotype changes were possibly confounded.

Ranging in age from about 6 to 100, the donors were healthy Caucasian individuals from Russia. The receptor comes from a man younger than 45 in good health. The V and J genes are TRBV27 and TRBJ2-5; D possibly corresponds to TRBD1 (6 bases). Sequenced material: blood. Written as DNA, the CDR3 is TGTGCCAGCAGTGTTGCCGGGACATCCGCTACGGAGCAGTACTTC. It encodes CASSVAGTSATEQYF.